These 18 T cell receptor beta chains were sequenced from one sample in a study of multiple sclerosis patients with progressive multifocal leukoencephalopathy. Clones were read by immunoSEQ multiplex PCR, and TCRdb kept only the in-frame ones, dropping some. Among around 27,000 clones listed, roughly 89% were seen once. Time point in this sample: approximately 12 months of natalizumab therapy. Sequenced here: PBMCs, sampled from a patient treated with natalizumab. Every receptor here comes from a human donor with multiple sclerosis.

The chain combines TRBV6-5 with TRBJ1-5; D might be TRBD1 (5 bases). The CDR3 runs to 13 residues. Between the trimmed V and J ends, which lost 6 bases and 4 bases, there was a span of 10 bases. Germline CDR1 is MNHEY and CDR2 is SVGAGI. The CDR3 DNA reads TGTGCCAGCAGACAGGCTTCAAATCAGCCCCAGCATTTT. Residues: CASRQASNQPQHF.

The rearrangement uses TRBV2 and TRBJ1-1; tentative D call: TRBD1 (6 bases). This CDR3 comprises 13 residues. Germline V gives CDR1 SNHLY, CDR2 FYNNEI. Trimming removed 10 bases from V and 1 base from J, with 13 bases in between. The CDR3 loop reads CAILEGGNTEAFF. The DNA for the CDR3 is TGTGCCATACTAGAGGGGGGGAACACTGAAGCTTTCTTT.

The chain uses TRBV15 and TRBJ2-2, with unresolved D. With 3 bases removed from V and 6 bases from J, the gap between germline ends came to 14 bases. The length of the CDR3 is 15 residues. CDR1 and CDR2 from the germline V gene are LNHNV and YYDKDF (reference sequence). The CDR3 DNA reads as TGTGCCACCAGCAGGACCTCTCCTGGGGCCGGGGAGCTGTTTTTT. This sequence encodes CATSRTSPGAGELFF.

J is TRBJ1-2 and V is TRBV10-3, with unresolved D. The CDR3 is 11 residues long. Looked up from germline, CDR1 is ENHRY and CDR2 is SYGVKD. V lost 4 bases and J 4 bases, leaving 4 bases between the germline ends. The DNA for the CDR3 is TGTGCCATCAGTGGCGGCTATGGCTACACCTTC. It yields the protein CAISGGYGYTF.

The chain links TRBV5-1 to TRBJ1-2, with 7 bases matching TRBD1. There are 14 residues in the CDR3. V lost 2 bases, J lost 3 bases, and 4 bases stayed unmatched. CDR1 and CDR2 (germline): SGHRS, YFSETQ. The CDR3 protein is CASSLDRADYGYTF. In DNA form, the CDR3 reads TGCGCCAGCAGCTTAGACAGGGCGGACTATGGCTACACCTTC.

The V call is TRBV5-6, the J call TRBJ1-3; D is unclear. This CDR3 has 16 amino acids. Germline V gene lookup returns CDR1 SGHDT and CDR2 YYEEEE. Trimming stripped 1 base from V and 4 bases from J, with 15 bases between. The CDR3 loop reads CASSLPPIYPGNTIYF. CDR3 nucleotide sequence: TGTGCCAGCAGCTTGCCCCCGATTTATCCGGGAAACACCATATATTTT.

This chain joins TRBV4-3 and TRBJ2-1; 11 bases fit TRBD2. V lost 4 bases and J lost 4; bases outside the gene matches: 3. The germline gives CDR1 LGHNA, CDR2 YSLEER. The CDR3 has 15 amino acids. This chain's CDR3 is CASSPGLADYNEQFF. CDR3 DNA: TGCGCCAGCAGCCCGGGACTAGCGGATTACAATGAGCAGTTCTTC.

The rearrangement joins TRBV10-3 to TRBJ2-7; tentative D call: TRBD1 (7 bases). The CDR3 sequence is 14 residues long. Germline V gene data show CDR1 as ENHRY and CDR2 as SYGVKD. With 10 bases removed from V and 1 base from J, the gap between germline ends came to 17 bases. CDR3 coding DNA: TGTGCCAGCGGGGAAAGACAGGGTTCCTACGAGCAGTACTTC. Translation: CASGERQGSYEQYF.

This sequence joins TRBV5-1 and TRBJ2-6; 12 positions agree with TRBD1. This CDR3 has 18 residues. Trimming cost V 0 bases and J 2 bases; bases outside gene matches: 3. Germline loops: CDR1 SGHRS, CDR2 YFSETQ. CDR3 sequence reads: CASSLAGTGGTGANVLTF. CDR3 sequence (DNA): TGCGCCAGCAGCTTGGCGGGGACAGGGGGCACTGGGGCCAACGTCCTGACTTTC.

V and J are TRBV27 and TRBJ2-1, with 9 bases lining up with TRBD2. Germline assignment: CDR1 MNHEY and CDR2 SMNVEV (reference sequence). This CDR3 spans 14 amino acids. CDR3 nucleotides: TGTGCTGGGGATAGGGGACTAGCTCGAAATGAGCAGTTCTTC. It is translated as CAGDRGLARNEQFF.

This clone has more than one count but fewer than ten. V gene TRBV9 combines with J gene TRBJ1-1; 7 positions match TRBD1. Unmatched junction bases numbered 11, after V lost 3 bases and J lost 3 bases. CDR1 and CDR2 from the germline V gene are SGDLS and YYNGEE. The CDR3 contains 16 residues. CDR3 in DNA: TGTGCCAGCAGCGCTTCAGGGGGGGCAGGGTACACTGAAGCTTTCTTT. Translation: CASSASGGAGYTEAFF.

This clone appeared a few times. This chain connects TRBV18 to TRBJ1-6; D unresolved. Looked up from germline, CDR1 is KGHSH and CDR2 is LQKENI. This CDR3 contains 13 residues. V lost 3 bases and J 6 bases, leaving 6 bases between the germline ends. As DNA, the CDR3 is TGTGCCAGCTCACCCCAGCCTAATTCACCCCTCCACTTT. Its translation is CASSPQPNSPLHF. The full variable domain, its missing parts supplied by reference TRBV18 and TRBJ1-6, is NAGVMQNPRHLVRRRGQEARLRCSPMKGHSHVYWYRQLPEEGLKFMVYLQKENIIDESGMPKERFSAEFPKEGPSILRIQQVVRGDSAAYFCASSPQPNSPLHFGNGTRLTVT.

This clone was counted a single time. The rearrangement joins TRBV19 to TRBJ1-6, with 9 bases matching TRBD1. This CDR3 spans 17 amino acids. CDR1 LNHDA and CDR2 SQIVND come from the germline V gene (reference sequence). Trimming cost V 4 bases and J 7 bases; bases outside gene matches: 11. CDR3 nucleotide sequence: TGTGCCAGTAGTAGACGTAACAGGGGGCTGCGGAATTCACCCCTCCACTTT. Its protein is CASSRRNRGLRNSPLHF.

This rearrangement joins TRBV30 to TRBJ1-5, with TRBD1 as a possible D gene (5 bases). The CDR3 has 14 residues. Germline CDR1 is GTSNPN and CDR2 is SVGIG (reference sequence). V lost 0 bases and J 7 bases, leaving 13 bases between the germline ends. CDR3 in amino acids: CAWSVQSGWQPQHF. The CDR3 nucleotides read TGTGCCTGGAGTGTACAGTCAGGGTGGCAGCCCCAGCATTTT.

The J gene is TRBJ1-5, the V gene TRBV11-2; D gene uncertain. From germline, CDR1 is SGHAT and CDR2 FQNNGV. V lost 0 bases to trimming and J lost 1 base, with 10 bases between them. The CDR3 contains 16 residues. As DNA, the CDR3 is TGTGCCAGCAGCTTAGATCTTAGTTCGAGCAATCAGCCCCAGCATTTT. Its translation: CASSLDLSSSNQPQHF.

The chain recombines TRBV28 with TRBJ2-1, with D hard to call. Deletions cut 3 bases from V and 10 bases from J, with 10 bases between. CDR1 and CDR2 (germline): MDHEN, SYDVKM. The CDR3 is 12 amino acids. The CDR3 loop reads CASSFGVGEQFF. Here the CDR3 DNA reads TGTGCCAGCAGTTTTGGGGTCGGCGAGCAGTTCTTC.

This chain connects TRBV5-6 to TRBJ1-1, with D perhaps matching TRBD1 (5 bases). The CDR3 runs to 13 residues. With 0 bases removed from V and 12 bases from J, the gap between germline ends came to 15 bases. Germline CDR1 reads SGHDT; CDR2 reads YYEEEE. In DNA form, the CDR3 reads TGTGCCAGCAGCTTGGAATGGCAGGGCTTGACTTTCTTT. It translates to CASSLEWQGLTFF.

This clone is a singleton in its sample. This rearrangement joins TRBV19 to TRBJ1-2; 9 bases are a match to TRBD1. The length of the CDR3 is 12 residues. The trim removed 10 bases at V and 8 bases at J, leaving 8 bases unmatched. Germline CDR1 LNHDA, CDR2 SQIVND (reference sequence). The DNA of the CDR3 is TGTGCCACAGTAGACAGGGGGTACGGCTACACCTTC. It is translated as CATVDRGYGYTF.